The TCR beta chain described here comes from a study of blood T cell repertoires in COVID-19. The CDR3 contains 13 residues. Trimming cost V 1 base and J 11 bases; bases outside gene matches: 2. In germline, CDR1 is SEHNR, CDR2 FQNEAQ (reference sequence). TCRdb keeps only in-frame clones here, not all; method: immunoSEQ multiplex PCR. This table has a few hundred thousand clones, roughly 80% appearing once. V and J are TRBV7-9 and TRBJ1-4; 9 bases are shared with TRBD1. The origin of this receptor is a woman between 50 and 59 years old with active or convalescent COVID-19. Sequencing was done on a sample of peripheral blood. For the CDR3, the DNA is TGTGCCAGCAGCTTAGAGACAGGGGGTAAACTGTTTTTT. Translating it yields CASSLETGGKLFF.